Given below is one T cell receptor (beta chain) in context. This entry is derived from a study of blood T cell repertoires in COVID-19. Study at large: Sources were T cells, B-cell-depleted T cells, or PBMCs; the material itself was cDNA or gDNA.

Sequencing used immunoSEQ multiplex PCR; TCRdb keeps in-frame clones, though not all of them. The profile shows 75,000 to 90,000 clones, around 86% of them singletons. There are 15 residues in the CDR3. Germline V lookup: CDR1 SNHLY, CDR2 FYNNEI. V was shortened by 1 base and J by 2 bases, with 9 bases between the two germline ends. The sample comprised peripheral blood. The J gene is TRBJ1-5, the V gene TRBV2; no clear D. The TCR originated in a man in his fifties or sixties with active or convalescent COVID-19. Written as DNA, the CDR3 is TGTGCCAGCAGTGAAGACACGGCGGGCAATCAGCCCCAGCATTTT. Amino acid sequence: CASSEDTAGNQPQHF.